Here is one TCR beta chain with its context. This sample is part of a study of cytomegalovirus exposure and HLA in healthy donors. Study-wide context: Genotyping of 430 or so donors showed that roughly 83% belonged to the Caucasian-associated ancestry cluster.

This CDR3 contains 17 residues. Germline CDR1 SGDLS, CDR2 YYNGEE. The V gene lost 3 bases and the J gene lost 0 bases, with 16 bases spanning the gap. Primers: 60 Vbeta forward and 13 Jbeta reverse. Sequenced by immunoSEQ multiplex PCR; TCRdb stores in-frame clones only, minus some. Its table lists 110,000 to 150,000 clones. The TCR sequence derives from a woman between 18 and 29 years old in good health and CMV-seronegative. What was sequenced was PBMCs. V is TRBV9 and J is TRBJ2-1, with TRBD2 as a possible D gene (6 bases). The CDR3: CASSAGGSRFSYNEQFF. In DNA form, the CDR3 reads TGTGCCAGCAGCGCAGGAGGGAGCCGTTTCTCCTACAATGAGCAGTTCTTC.